Sequencing of this T cell receptor beta chain was carried out in a study of blood T cells in healthy people across ages. Study-wide findings and caveats: Compared with aged donors, long-lived donors showed fewer expanded clones, suggesting selection.

For the second PCR, which ran for roughly 6 to 11 cycles, a sample-barcoded 5' primer and a J-beta primer mix were used. Per-sample output comprised a minimum of 3 million paired-end reads containing CDR3. Each CDR3 protein is one row after TCRdb ran MiXCR on the 5' RACE reads. The table includes about 720,000 distinct CDR3 sequences, around 25% detected once. Caucasian individuals from Russia who were healthy and aged about 6 to 95 acted as donors. In the case of this clonotype: What it binds is not known.

These data were likewise used in another study, on T cells of mothers and their children. As reported in that work: The data showed no persistent microchimeric T cell clones.

Sequencing was carried out using blood. This receptor was obtained from a boy aged 5 to 17 in good health.

CDR3 residues: CASSFLGKWEERTF. The CDR3 DNA sequence: TGTGCCAGCAGTTTCCTAGGGAAATGGGAAGAGAGGACCTTC. The rearrangement uses TRBV12-3 or TRBV12-4 and TRBJ1-2; the D is unclear. CDR3 size: 14 residues. Trimming took 3 bases from V and 14 from J, leaving 22 bases between them.